This T cell receptor (beta chain) was sequenced in a study of PD-L1 blockade in urothelial cancer. Study-wide context: About 85% of the 29 patients were men whose urothelial cancer was bladder-origin. After treatment start, blood was analyzed at 3 weeks (second dose) and at 6 weeks. Findings of the study overall: Lower than median blood TCR clonality before treatment predicted better survival. Tumor-associated TCR clones expanded more in blood at 3 weeks in patients with durable benefit.

Assay used: immunoSEQ multiplex PCR; TCRdb lists only in-frame clones, some missing. This table holds approximately 79,000 clones, around 90% found once. A note on this clone: No antigen is known for it.

The time point: peripheral blood 6 weeks after treatment start. Deletions cut 5 bases from V and 3 bases from J, with 6 bases between. CDR1 is SGHRS, CDR2 YFSETQ, per germline. The CDR3 has 11 residues. Here the sequenced sample was PBMCs, taken around atezolizumab (anti-PD-L1) treatment. This clonotype was sampled from a woman aged 80 or older with urothelial cancer. The chain employs TRBV5-1 and TRBJ2-7; no clear D gene. CDR3 sequence reads: CASRGIYEQYF. The CDR3 DNA reads as TGCGCCAGCAGGGGCATCTACGAGCAGTACTTC.